The clone carrying this TCR beta chain was found a few times. CDR1 is MNHEY, CDR2 SMNVEV, per germline (reference sequence). After removal of 2 bases from V and 1 base from J, the junction contained 4 bases not matched to a gene. The CDR3 extends over 16 amino acids. The data originate from a study of patients and donors after allogeneic stem cell transplantation. TCRdb re-called the RT-PCR reads through MiXCR, storing one row per CDR3 protein. The table has about a million distinct CDR3 sequences, 18% seen once. This clonotype was obtained from a human donor who was either an allogeneic HSCT recipient or a stem cell or donor lymphocyte infusion donor (not recorded which). It is not recorded whose cells these are; they may come from a transplant donor. The sequenced sample consisted of blood, either unsorted or a sorted T cell fraction (not recorded which). The chain joins TRBV27 to TRBJ2-2; TRBD1 matches at 7 bases. This chain's CDR3 is CASSLRWTGNTGELFF. For the CDR3, the DNA is TGTGCCAGCAGTTTAAGGTGGACAGGGAACACCGGGGAGCTGTTTTTT.